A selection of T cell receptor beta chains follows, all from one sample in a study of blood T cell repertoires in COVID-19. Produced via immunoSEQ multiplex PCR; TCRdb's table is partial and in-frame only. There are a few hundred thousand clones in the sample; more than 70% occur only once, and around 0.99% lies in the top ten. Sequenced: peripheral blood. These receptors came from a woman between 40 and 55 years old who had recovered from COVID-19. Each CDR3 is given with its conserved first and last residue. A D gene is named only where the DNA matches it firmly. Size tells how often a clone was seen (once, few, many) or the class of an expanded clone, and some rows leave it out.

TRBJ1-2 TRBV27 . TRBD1 CASSDQGARGYTF TGTGCCAGCAGTGATCAGGGGGCGCGAGGCTACACCTTC
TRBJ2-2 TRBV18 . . CASSPWDTLSGELFF TGTGCCAGCTCACCATGGGACACCCTATCCGGGGAGCTGTTTTTT
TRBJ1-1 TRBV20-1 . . CSASHPGLTEAFF TGCAGTGCTAGTCACCCAGGGTTAACTGAAGCTTTCTTT
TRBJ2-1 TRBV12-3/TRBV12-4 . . CASSLWSEQFF TGTGCCAGCAGTTTATGGAGTGAGCAGTTCTTC
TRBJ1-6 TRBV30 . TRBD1 CAWSPQGSPLHF TGTGCCTGGAGCCCACAGGGGTCACCCCTCCACTTT
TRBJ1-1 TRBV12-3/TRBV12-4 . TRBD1 CASSPGQPLGAFF TGTGCCAGCAGCCCGGGACAGCCCCTGGGGGCTTTCTTT
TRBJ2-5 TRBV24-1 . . CATGGVVKYQETQYF TGTGCCACCGGCGGGGTGGTGAAGTACCAAGAGACCCAGTACTTC
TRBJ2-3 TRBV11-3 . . CASSPGPGEHTQYF TGTGCCAGCAGCCCGGGCCCGGGGGAACATACGCAGTATTTT
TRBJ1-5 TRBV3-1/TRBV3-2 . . CASSQQGSNQPQHF TGTGCCAGCAGCCAACAGGGAAGCAATCAGCCCCAGCATTTT
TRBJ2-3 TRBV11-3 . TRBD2 CASSLGVAGSQYF TGTGCCAGCAGCTTAGGGGTAGCGGGTTCGCAGTATTTT
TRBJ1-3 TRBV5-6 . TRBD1 CASSRTGASSGNTIYF TGTGCCAGCAGCCGGACAGGCGCAAGCTCTGGAAACACCATATATTTT
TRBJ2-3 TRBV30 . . CAWSGGWGRADTQYF TGTGCCTGGAGTGGGGGGTGGGGGCGCGCAGATACGCAGTATTTT
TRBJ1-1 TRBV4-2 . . CASSQDAAVRGTEAFF TGTGCCAGCAGCCAAGATGCAGCCGTTCGGGGCACTGAAGCTTTCTTT
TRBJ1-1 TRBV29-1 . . CSGERQMNTEAFF TGCAGCGGCGAGAGACAGATGAACACTGAAGCTTTCTTT
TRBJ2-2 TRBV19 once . CASIVSGLRFAGELFF TGTGCCAGTATTGTTTCGGGACTCCGTTTCGCCGGGGAGCTGTTTTTT
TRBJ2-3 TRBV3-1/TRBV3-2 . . CASSQALAADTQYF TGTGCCAGCAGCCAAGCTCTAGCCGCAGATACGCAGTATTTT
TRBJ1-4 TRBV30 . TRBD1 CAWSVLQGGGKLFF TGTGCCTGGAGTGTACTGCAGGGGGGTGGAAAACTGTTTTTT
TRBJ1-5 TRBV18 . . CASSPRPGISNQPQHF TGTGCCAGCTCACCACGTCCCGGGATTAGCAATCAGCCCCAGCATTTT
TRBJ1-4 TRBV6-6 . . CASITGQFATNEKLFF TGTGCCAGCATCACCGGACAGTTTGCAACTAATGAAAAACTGTTTTTT
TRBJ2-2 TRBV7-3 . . CASSRPETGVGGTGELFF TGTGCCAGCAGCCGGCCCGAAACAGGCGTGGGGGGCACCGGGGAGCTGTTTTTT
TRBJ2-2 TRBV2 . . CASSLGAGELFF TGTGCCAGCAGCCTAGGTGCCGGGGAGCTGTTTTTT
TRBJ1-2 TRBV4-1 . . CASSQGPVQGPNYGYTF TGCGCCAGCAGCCAAGGGCCTGTACAGGGACCAAACTATGGCTACACCTTC
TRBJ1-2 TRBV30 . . CAWTKGGATYGYTF TGTGCCTGGACCAAGGGGGGGGCTACCTATGGCTACACCTTC
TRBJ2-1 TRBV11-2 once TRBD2 CASTPTSGTSGREEQFF TGTGCCAGCACCCCGACCTCCGGGACTAGCGGGAGGGAGGAGCAGTTCTTC
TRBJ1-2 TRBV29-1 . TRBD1 CSVADREGNYGYTF TGCAGCGTTGCGGACAGGGAGGGGAACTATGGCTACACCTTC
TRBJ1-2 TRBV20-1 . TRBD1 CSARDRVRYTF TGCAGTGCCAGGGACAGGGTGCGCTACACCTTC
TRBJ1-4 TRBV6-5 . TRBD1 CASSYSRGTGVKLFF TGTGCCAGCAGTTACTCTCGCGGGACAGGGGTGAAACTGTTTTTT
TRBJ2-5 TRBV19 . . CASSIDRVPRGRETQYF TGTGCCAGTAGTATAGATCGGGTCCCCAGGGGCCGGGAGACCCAGTACTTC
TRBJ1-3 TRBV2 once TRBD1 CASSQSGGGRGNTIYF TGTGCCAGCAGTCAGTCAGGGGGCGGCCGCGGAAACACCATATATTTT
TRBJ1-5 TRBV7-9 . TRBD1 CASSPGTGKVKVNQPQHF TGTGCCAGCAGCCCCGGGACAGGGAAGGTGAAGGTCAATCAGCCCCAGCATTTT
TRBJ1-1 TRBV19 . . CASSIYGGGNTEAFF TGTGCCAGTAGTATATACGGGGGAGGGAACACTGAAGCTTTCTTT
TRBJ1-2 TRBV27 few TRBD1 CASSSLSSGTGDGYTF TGTGCCAGCAGCTCCCTTTCTTCCGGGACAGGGGATGGCTACACCTTC
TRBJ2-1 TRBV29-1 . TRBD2 CSALGLAFDEQFF TGCAGCGCCTTGGGACTAGCGTTCGATGAGCAGTTCTTC
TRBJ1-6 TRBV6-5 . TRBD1 CATTGQGSYNSPLHF TGTGCCACCACGGGACAGGGTTCCTATAATTCACCCCTCCACTTT
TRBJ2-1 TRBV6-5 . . CASDPREMSYNEQFF TGTGCCAGCGACCCCCGGGAAATGTCCTACAATGAGCAGTTCTTC
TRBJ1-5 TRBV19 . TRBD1 CASRRGGQGVHQPQHF TGTGCCAGTAGAAGGGGTGGACAGGGTGTTCATCAGCCCCAGCATTTT
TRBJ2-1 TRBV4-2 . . CASSQGTSRSREQFF TGTGCCAGCAGCCAAGGCACTAGCCGATCCCGTGAGCAGTTCTTC
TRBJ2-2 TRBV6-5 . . CASSYGRDTGELFF TGTGCCAGCAGTTACGGGCGAGACACCGGGGAGCTGTTTTTT
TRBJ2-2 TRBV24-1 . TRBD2 CATSRGRAVNTGELFF TGTGCCACCAGTCGCGGGAGGGCCGTAAACACCGGGGAGCTGTTTTTT
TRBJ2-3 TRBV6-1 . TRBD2 CASSALVVAGAVTDTQYF TGTGCCAGCAGTGCCTTGGTGGTAGCGGGAGCCGTCACAGATACGCAGTATTTT
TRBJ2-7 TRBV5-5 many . CASSLAVYEQYF TGTGCCAGCAGCTTGGCGGTCTACGAGCAGTACTTC